These T cell receptor beta chains were read from a single sample in a study of blood T cell repertoires in COVID-19. Measured with immunoSEQ multiplex PCR; TCRdb has only the in-frame clones, and not every one. Seen here are under 95,000 clones, around three quarters observed once, and the top ten hold about 30%. The sequenced material came from peripheral blood. Every receptor here comes from a man in his 60s with active or convalescent COVID-19. Each CDR3 is given with its conserved first and last residue. The D gene is left open where the match is weak. Size values are once, few and many counts, or a class for expanded clones, and some rows have none.

j_gene: TRBJ1-1
d_gene: NA
v_gene: TRBV7-2
abundance: NA
CDR3nt: TGTGCCAGCAGCTTAGTGTATTCGGGCACTGAAGCTTTCTTT
CDR3aa: CASSLVYSGTEAFF

j_gene: TRBJ2-7
d_gene: NA
v_gene: TRBV29-1
abundance: medium-sized
CDR3nt: TGCAGCGTTGAAGTACAGGGATCCTACGAGCAGTACTTC
CDR3aa: CSVEVQGSYEQYF

j_gene: TRBJ1-2
d_gene: NA
v_gene: TRBV7-9
abundance: once
CDR3nt: TGTGCCAGCAGCTTAAATAGACAGAGCTATGGCTACACCTTC
CDR3aa: CASSLNRQSYGYTF

j_gene: TRBJ1-5
d_gene: TRBD1
v_gene: TRBV30
abundance: NA
CDR3nt: TGTGCCTGGAGCCCTCCGGAGGTGGACAGGGGATTTCAGCCCCAGCATTTT
CDR3aa: CAWSPPEVDRGFQPQHF

j_gene: TRBJ2-5
d_gene: TRBD1
v_gene: TRBV6-2/TRBV6-3
abundance: once
CDR3nt: TGTGCCAGCAGTTACTCGCAGGGGGCGGTGGAGACCCAGTACTTC
CDR3aa: CASSYSQGAVETQYF

j_gene: TRBJ1-1
d_gene: TRBD1
v_gene: TRBV2
abundance: NA
CDR3nt: TGTGCCAGCAGGGGACAGCGAAACACTGAAGCTTTCTTT
CDR3aa: CASRGQRNTEAFF

j_gene: TRBJ1-5
d_gene: TRBD1
v_gene: TRBV4-1
abundance: NA
CDR3nt: TGCGCCAGCAGCGCCCGGGACAGTCTTAATCAGCCCCAGCATTTT
CDR3aa: CASSARDSLNQPQHF

j_gene: TRBJ1-4
d_gene: TRBD1
v_gene: TRBV20-1
abundance: NA
CDR3nt: TGCAGTGCTAGTACGCGACAGGGAAGAAGTTCAAGGACTAATGAAAAACTGTTTTTT
CDR3aa: CSASTRQGRSSRTNEKLFF

j_gene: TRBJ2-2
d_gene: NA
v_gene: TRBV9
abundance: NA
CDR3nt: TGTGCCAGCAGCGTAGCATTGAACACCGGGGAGCTGTTTTTT
CDR3aa: CASSVALNTGELFF

j_gene: TRBJ2-1
d_gene: TRBD2
v_gene: TRBV9
abundance: NA
CDR3nt: TGTGCCAGCAGCGTAGAACTAGCGGGTTACAATGAGCAGTTCTTC
CDR3aa: CASSVELAGYNEQFF

j_gene: TRBJ1-2
d_gene: NA
v_gene: TRBV19
abundance: NA
CDR3nt: TGTGCCAGTAGTATACAGGGGTATACCTATGGCTACACCTTC
CDR3aa: CASSIQGYTYGYTF

j_gene: TRBJ2-6
d_gene: NA
v_gene: TRBV7-6
abundance: NA
CDR3nt: TGTGCCAGCAGCTTAGAGTTGGCCCGGGCCAACGTCCTGACTTTC
CDR3aa: CASSLELARANVLTF

j_gene: TRBJ2-1
d_gene: NA
v_gene: TRBV5-1
abundance: NA
CDR3nt: TGCGCCAGCAGCACCGACCCTCCGGACCAGCGGAGTGAGCAGTTCTTC
CDR3aa: CASSTDPPDQRSEQFF

j_gene: TRBJ1-2
d_gene: NA
v_gene: TRBV7-8
abundance: NA
CDR3nt: TGTGCCAGCAGCTTATCTCCCCGAGACTATGGCTACACCTTC
CDR3aa: CASSLSPRDYGYTF

j_gene: TRBJ2-3
d_gene: NA
v_gene: TRBV29-1
abundance: NA
CDR3nt: TGCAGCGTTCAGGGGATTTGGACCACAGATACGCAGTATTTT
CDR3aa: CSVQGIWTTDTQYF

j_gene: TRBJ2-1
d_gene: TRBD2
v_gene: TRBV19
abundance: NA
CDR3nt: TGTGCCAGTACCCTCAGCGGGGGGGCCGGTGAGCAGTTCTTC
CDR3aa: CASTLSGGAGEQFF

j_gene: TRBJ2-3
d_gene: TRBD2
v_gene: TRBV10-2
abundance: few
CDR3nt: TGCGCCAGCAGTGAAGGGGCTAGCGGCCGCACAGATACGCAGTATTTT
CDR3aa: CASSEGASGRTDTQYF

j_gene: TRBJ1-2
d_gene: NA
v_gene: TRBV7-9
abundance: NA
CDR3nt: TGTGCCAGCAGCTCCGCCGTGGGGGGTGCTTATGGCTACACCTTC
CDR3aa: CASSSAVGGAYGYTF

j_gene: TRBJ1-2
d_gene: NA
v_gene: TRBV6-5
abundance: NA
CDR3nt: TGTGCCAGCTTCCGGGAAGGCTACACCTTC
CDR3aa: CASFREGYTF

j_gene: TRBJ2-3
d_gene: TRBD2
v_gene: TRBV5-5
abundance: NA
CDR3nt: TGTGCCAGCAGCTCCGGGACTAGCATCACAGATACGCAGTATTTT
CDR3aa: CASSSGTSITDTQYF

j_gene: TRBJ2-1
d_gene: NA
v_gene: TRBV5-4
abundance: NA
CDR3nt: TGTGCCAGCAGCCCAACTTACAATGAGCAGTTCTTC
CDR3aa: CASSPTYNEQFF

j_gene: TRBJ1-6
d_gene: NA
v_gene: TRBV28
abundance: NA
CDR3nt: TGTGCCAGCAGGCGGACAAGACATAATTCACCCCTCCACTTT
CDR3aa: CASRRTRHNSPLHF

j_gene: TRBJ2-1
d_gene: NA
v_gene: TRBV4-1
abundance: NA
CDR3nt: TGCGCCAGCAGCCAAGCTATCTACTCGCCCTCCTACAATGAGCAGTTCTTC
CDR3aa: CASSQAIYSPSYNEQFF

j_gene: TRBJ1-1
d_gene: NA
v_gene: TRBV13
abundance: NA
CDR3nt: TGTGCCAGCAGCGAAAACGGGGGGTGGAACACTGAAGCTTTCTTT
CDR3aa: CASSENGGWNTEAFF

j_gene: TRBJ2-1
d_gene: NA
v_gene: TRBV27
abundance: NA
CDR3nt: TGTGCCAGCAGTTCCGCGCCCTACAATGAGCAGTTCTTC
CDR3aa: CASSSAPYNEQFF

j_gene: TRBJ2-3
d_gene: TRBD2
v_gene: TRBV3-1/TRBV3-2
abundance: NA
CDR3nt: TGTGCCAGCGGCCGACTAGCGGAAACAGATACGCAGTATTTT
CDR3aa: CASGRLAETDTQYF

j_gene: TRBJ2-3
d_gene: TRBD2
v_gene: TRBV2
abundance: NA
CDR3nt: TGTGCCAGCAGGACTAGCGGGGGGGCAGATACGCAGTATTTT
CDR3aa: CASRTSGGADTQYF

j_gene: TRBJ2-7
d_gene: TRBD1
v_gene: TRBV7-2
abundance: NA
CDR3nt: TGTGCCAGCAGCTTAGGGACAGGGTTGGGCGAGCAGTACTTC
CDR3aa: CASSLGTGLGEQYF

j_gene: TRBJ2-1
d_gene: TRBD2
v_gene: TRBV6-5
abundance: NA
CDR3nt: TGTGCCAGCAGTTCAAGCGGGGGGTCCTACAATGAGCAGTTCTTC
CDR3aa: CASSSSGGSYNEQFF

j_gene: TRBJ1-2
d_gene: NA
v_gene: TRBV12-3/TRBV12-4
abundance: few
CDR3nt: TGTGCCAGCAGTCTATTCGAGGATGGCTACACCTTC
CDR3aa: CASSLFEDGYTF

j_gene: TRBJ2-3
d_gene: TRBD1
v_gene: TRBV12-3/TRBV12-4
abundance: NA
CDR3nt: TGTGCCAGCAGTTTCCAGGGGGCAGATACGCAGTATTTT
CDR3aa: CASSFQGADTQYF

j_gene: TRBJ2-5
d_gene: NA
v_gene: TRBV24-1
abundance: NA
CDR3nt: TGTGCCACCAGCGAAGGAGGACAGAGCATCCAAGAGACCCAGTACTTC
CDR3aa: CATSEGGQSIQETQYF

j_gene: TRBJ1-1
d_gene: NA
v_gene: TRBV19
abundance: NA
CDR3nt: TGTGCCAGTAGTAAGGCAGGCACTGAAGCTTTCTTT
CDR3aa: CASSKAGTEAFF

j_gene: TRBJ2-2
d_gene: NA
v_gene: TRBV19
abundance: NA
CDR3nt: TGTGCCAGTAGTGGGGCAGGGCCCGCGAACACCGGGGAGCTGTTTTTT
CDR3aa: CASSGAGPANTGELFF

j_gene: TRBJ1-6
d_gene: TRBD1
v_gene: TRBV11-1
abundance: NA
CDR3nt: TGTGCCAGCAGCGGGCGGACAGGGCATAATTCACCCCTCCACTTT
CDR3aa: CASSGRTGHNSPLHF

j_gene: TRBJ1-4
d_gene: TRBD1
v_gene: TRBV3-1/TRBV3-2
abundance: NA
CDR3nt: TGTGCCAGCAGCCAAAATCCCGGGACAGTCAATGAAAAACTGTTTTTT
CDR3aa: CASSQNPGTVNEKLFF

j_gene: TRBJ1-1
d_gene: TRBD1
v_gene: TRBV19
abundance: NA
CDR3nt: TGTGCCAGTAGTCCAAGACAGGGTGGGGAGAACACTGAAGCTTTCTTT
CDR3aa: CASSPRQGGENTEAFF

j_gene: TRBJ1-6
d_gene: TRBD1
v_gene: TRBV10-3
abundance: NA
CDR3nt: TGTGCCATCAGTGTAGACAGGGGGCAGTCACCCCTCCACTTT
CDR3aa: CAISVDRGQSPLHF

j_gene: TRBJ1-2
d_gene: TRBD1
v_gene: TRBV10-3
abundance: NA
CDR3nt: TGTGCCATCAGTGAGTCACAGGGGTATGGCTACACCTTC
CDR3aa: CAISESQGYGYTF

j_gene: TRBJ1-1
d_gene: TRBD1
v_gene: TRBV28
abundance: once
CDR3nt: TGTGCCAGCAGTTTAGGTCAGAACAGGGGGAACACTGAAGCTTTCTTT
CDR3aa: CASSLGQNRGNTEAFF

j_gene: TRBJ1-2
d_gene: NA
v_gene: TRBV7-9
abundance: NA
CDR3nt: TGTGCCAGCAGCCTTCTTCCAGGGTTTGGCTACACCTTC
CDR3aa: CASSLLPGFGYTF

j_gene: TRBJ2-1
d_gene: TRBD2
v_gene: TRBV4-2
abundance: NA
CDR3nt: TGTGCCAGCAGCCAAGTTCGGGGACTAGCGGGGGCCAATGAGCAGTTCTTC
CDR3aa: CASSQVRGLAGANEQFF

j_gene: TRBJ1-4
d_gene: TRBD1
v_gene: TRBV28
abundance: NA
CDR3nt: TGTGCCAGCAGCAACCCCAGGGGGATGGCTAATGAAAAACTGTTTTTT
CDR3aa: CASSNPRGMANEKLFF

j_gene: TRBJ2-6
d_gene: NA
v_gene: TRBV28
abundance: NA
CDR3nt: TGTGCCAGCAGTGGTTTACTTAGTATGGCTGGGGCCAACGTCCTGACTTTC
CDR3aa: CASSGLLSMAGANVLTF

j_gene: TRBJ2-7
d_gene: NA
v_gene: TRBV11-2
abundance: NA
CDR3nt: TGTGCCAGCAGCTGGTTAGGTTATATGGGGGCCACCTACGAGCAGTACTTC
CDR3aa: CASSWLGYMGATYEQYF

j_gene: TRBJ2-7
d_gene: TRBD2
v_gene: TRBV30
abundance: NA
CDR3nt: TGTGCCTGGAGTCGGTGGGGGGGCTACGAGCAGTACTTC
CDR3aa: CAWSRWGGYEQYF

j_gene: TRBJ2-3
d_gene: TRBD2
v_gene: TRBV29-1
abundance: NA
CDR3nt: TGCAGCGTTGACGGGACTAGCGGGGGAAACCCCGAAGATACGCAGTATTTT
CDR3aa: CSVDGTSGGNPEDTQYF

j_gene: TRBJ2-5
d_gene: TRBD2
v_gene: TRBV24-1
abundance: NA
CDR3nt: TGTGCCACCAGTGATTTTGCTAGCGGGGGGGTACCAGAGACCCAGTACTTC
CDR3aa: CATSDFASGGVPETQYF

j_gene: TRBJ2-7
d_gene: NA
v_gene: TRBV7-6
abundance: NA
CDR3nt: TGTGCCAGCAGCCGCGGAGAATCCTACGAGCAGTACTTC
CDR3aa: CASSRGESYEQYF

j_gene: TRBJ2-5
d_gene: TRBD1
v_gene: TRBV6-2/TRBV6-3
abundance: once
CDR3nt: TGTGCCAGCAGCAAAACAGGGGAAGAGACCCAGTACTTC
CDR3aa: CASSKTGEETQYF

j_gene: TRBJ1-3
d_gene: NA
v_gene: TRBV7-8
abundance: NA
CDR3nt: TGTGCCAGCAGCTTAGGGGCCGTCGGTAACACCATATATTTT
CDR3aa: CASSLGAVGNTIYF

j_gene: TRBJ1-2
d_gene: NA
v_gene: TRBV6-1
abundance: NA
CDR3nt: TGTGCCAGCAGTGTCCATGACGACGCCAGGGCTGATGGCTACACCTTC
CDR3aa: CASSVHDDARADGYTF

j_gene: TRBJ1-1
d_gene: TRBD1
v_gene: TRBV7-7
abundance: NA
CDR3nt: TGTGCCAGCAGCAAGGACAGGGGCACTGAAGCTTTCTTT
CDR3aa: CASSKDRGTEAFF

j_gene: TRBJ2-1
d_gene: TRBD2
v_gene: TRBV3-1/TRBV3-2
abundance: few
CDR3nt: TGTGCCAGCAGCCACCTGACTAGCGGGGGGCGAAATGAGCAGTTCTTC
CDR3aa: CASSHLTSGGRNEQFF

j_gene: TRBJ2-2
d_gene: TRBD1
v_gene: TRBV7-2
abundance: NA
CDR3nt: TGTGCCAGCAGCGGAACCCAGGGGGCGGATCTGTTTTTT
CDR3aa: CASSGTQGADLFF

j_gene: TRBJ2-1
d_gene: TRBD2
v_gene: TRBV7-7
abundance: NA
CDR3nt: TGTGCCAGCAGCCACCCGCCAGCGGGGTGTGAATACAATGAGCAGTTCTTC
CDR3aa: CASSHPPAGCEYNEQFF